These 23 T cell receptor beta chains originate from one sample sequenced in a study of CD8 T cells in Susac syndrome. RNA amounts of about 0.5 to 1 ug underwent reverse transcription with random hexamers. TCRdb re-called the immunoSEQ multiplex PCR reads through MiXCR, storing one row per CDR3 protein. This sample carries around 130,000 distinct CDR3 sequences, approximately 94% of them seen once, and the ten largest clones take about 0.13%. Sequenced input: CD4+ T cells from PBMCs. These receptors were taken from a human donor with multiple sclerosis.

This clonotype was observed a single time. The rearrangement uses TRBV9 and TRBJ1-2, with a tentative D call TRBD1 (6 bases). Trimming took off 0 bases at V and 3 bases at J, with 9 bases between the two ends. The CDR3 runs to 14 residues. Germline CDR1 is SGDLS and CDR2 is YYNGEE. CDR3 residues: CASSVAPGDYGYTF. For the CDR3, the DNA is TGTGCCAGCAGCGTAGCGCCAGGGGACTATGGCTACACCTTC.

The V and J genes are TRBV2 and TRBJ1-1; D is unresolved. There are 13 residues in the CDR3. Per the germline V gene, CDR1 is SNHLY and CDR2 is FYNNEI. V shed 6 bases and J shed 1 base, with 9 bases lying between them. The chain's CDR3 is CASSDTPNTEAFF. The CDR3 coding sequence is TGTGCCAGCAGCGACACGCCGAACACTGAAGCTTTCTTT.

In DNA form, the CDR3 reads TGTGCCAGCACCTACAATGAGCAGTTCTTC. Translating gives CASTYNEQFF. V gene TRBV27 combines with J gene TRBJ2-1, with D unresolved. The germline V and J ends were trimmed by 7 bases and 2 bases, with 0 bases remaining between them. From germline, CDR1 is MNHEY and CDR2 SMNVEV (reference sequence). There are 10 residues in the CDR3.

The chain couples TRBV29-1 to TRBJ1-2, with D unclear. Germline CDR1 and CDR2: SQVTM and ANQGSEA. The CDR3 sequence is 16 residues long. V was clipped by 1 base and J by 4 bases, with 19 bases between them. CDR3 sequence (DNA): TGCAGCGTTGAAGGCAACCCTCCGGAGCGGACCTATGGCTACACCTTC. The encoded protein is CSVEGNPPERTYGYTF.

V is TRBV25-1 and J is TRBJ2-7; 8 bases fit TRBD2. In germline, CDR1 is MGHDK, CDR2 SYGVNS. The CDR3 loop spans 14 amino acids. With 2 bases clipped from V and 5 bases from J, the junction kept 5 bases outside the gene matches. As DNA, the CDR3 is TGTGCCAGCAGTGAACCGGGGGGGGTCGACGAGCAGTACTTC. Amino acids: CASSEPGGVDEQYF.

The CDR3 region is CASSSEGLVNPFQETQYF. The CDR3 DNA follows: TGTGCCAGCAGTTCCGAAGGGCTCGTCAACCCCTTTCAAGAGACCCAGTACTTC. This sequence joins TRBV27 and TRBJ2-5; no reliable D call. Per the germline V gene, CDR1 is MNHEY and CDR2 is SMNVEV (reference sequence). This CDR3 has 18 amino acids. Trimming shortened V by 4 bases and J by 2 bases, and 23 bases separated the two germline ends.

This sequence joins TRBV7-9 and TRBJ1-5; D not resolved. The CDR3 spans 13 residues. Trimming cost V 7 bases and J 4 bases, with 11 bases left between them. Germline V gives CDR1 SEHNR, CDR2 FQNEAQ (reference sequence). The CDR3 loop is CASTLDGNQPQHF. The CDR3 DNA reads TGTGCCAGCACCTTGGACGGTAATCAGCCCCAGCATTTT.

The J gene is TRBJ1-2, the V gene TRBV7-9; D is unresolved. This CDR3 spans 14 amino acids. The germline V gene has CDR1 SEHNR and CDR2 FQNEAQ (reference sequence). Trimming took 1 base from V and 8 from J, leaving 14 bases between them. CDR3 loop: CASSLGSDARGYTF. The CDR3 bases are TGTGCCAGCAGCTTAGGATCCGACGCCAGGGGCTACACCTTC.

The rearrangement joins TRBV19 to TRBJ1-4; tentative D call: TRBD1 (6 bases). CDR3 length: 13 amino acids. CDR1 is LNHDA, CDR2 SQIVND, per germline (reference sequence). The V end lost 8 bases, the J end lost 5 bases, and 12 bases lay between the germline ends. The CDR3 DNA follows: TGTGCCAGTGGAGGGGGATGGAATGAAAAACTGTTTTTT. Protein sequence: CASGGGWNEKLFF.

The chain employs TRBV6-2 or TRBV6-3 and TRBJ2-1; 10 bases agree with TRBD2. The V and J ends lost 2 bases and 9 bases, in that order; junction bases with no gene match: 7. This CDR3 has 15 amino acids. Germline CDR1 reads MNHEY; CDR2 reads SVGEGT. The DNA of the CDR3 is TGTGCCAGCAGTTACAACCTAGCGGGAGAGGTTGAGCAGTTCTTC. This gives the protein CASSYNLAGEVEQFF.

J is TRBJ1-2 and V is TRBV12-3 or TRBV12-4; 12 bases match TRBD1. V shed 5 bases and J 4 bases; nucleotides not matched to a gene: 5. This CDR3 comprises 15 residues. In nucleotides, the CDR3 is TGTGCCAGCAGTCCCGGGACAGGGGGCATCTATGGCTACACCTTC. Protein: CASSPGTGGIYGYTF.

The rearrangement joins TRBV24-1 to TRBJ2-2; D unresolved. Germline loops: CDR1 KGHDR, CDR2 SFDVKD. Trimming cost V 2 bases and J 5 bases, with 11 bases left between them. The length of the CDR3 is 15 residues. CDR3 region: CATSDSGLGTGELFF. CDR3 DNA: TGTGCCACCAGTGATTCCGGGCTTGGAACCGGGGAGCTGTTTTTT.

The chain couples TRBV14 to TRBJ2-7; 9 bases match TRBD2. Unmatched junction bases numbered 7, after V lost 1 base and J lost 3 bases. This CDR3 has 16 amino acids. Per germline, CDR1 SGHDN and CDR2 FVKESK. DNA of the CDR3: TGTGCCAGCAGCCAAGGGCAAACTAGCGGGTACTACGAGCAGTACTTC. It encodes CASSQGQTSGYYEQYF.

The chain has TRBV9 and TRBJ1-3, with D perhaps TRBD1 (6 bases). Trimming removed 1 base at V and 0 bases at J, with 8 bases between. The CDR3 sequence is 15 residues long. Germline V CDR1 and CDR2: SGDLS, YYNGEE. The CDR3 sequence: CASSVTQGSGNTIYF. The CDR3 nucleotides are TGTGCCAGCAGCGTAACACAGGGCTCTGGAAACACCATATATTTT.

This clonotype was counted once. The V gene is TRBV7-2, the J gene TRBJ2-7; the D gene could be TRBD1 or TRBD2 (5 bases each). This CDR3 contains 15 residues. V lost 4 bases to trimming and J lost 2 bases, with 15 bases between them. From germline, CDR1 is SGHTA and CDR2 FQGNSA. The CDR3 DNA is TGTGCCAGCAGCTCCCTCCGGGGCAGAACCTACGAGCAGTACTTC. Translating gives CASSSLRGRTYEQYF.

The genes are TRBV3-1 and TRBJ1-2; 9 nucleotides agree with TRBD1. Germline values: CDR1 LGHDT, CDR2 YNNKEL (reference sequence). The CDR3 contains 15 residues. Trimming cost V 4 bases and J 2 bases; bases outside gene matches: 5. Here the CDR3 DNA reads TGTGCCAGCAGCCGAGGACAGGGGATGAACTATGGCTACACCTTC. Translation: CASSRGQGMNYGYTF. The full variable domain, with the rest looked up from reference TRBV3-1 and TRBJ1-2, is DTAVSQTPKYLVTQMGNDKSIKCEQNLGHDTMYWYKQDSKKFLKIMFSYNNKELIINETVPNRFSPKSPDKAHLNLHINSLELGDSAVYFCASSRGQGMNYGYTFGSGTRLTVV.

The CDR3 nucleotides are TGTGCCAGCAGCCGAACTAGCGGGAGGGGGTACAATGAGCAGTTCTTC. Amino acid sequence: CASSRTSGRGYNEQFF. The genes are TRBV12-3 or TRBV12-4 and TRBJ2-1; 13 positions agree with TRBD2. This CDR3 region has 16 residues. The ends lost 6 bases at V and 4 bases at J; junction bases unmatched: 6.

The V call is TRBV6-5, the J call TRBJ1-2, with D perhaps TRBD1 (5 bases). V was pared by 8 bases and J by 4 bases, with 11 bases between. Germline lookup yields CDR1 MNHEY and CDR2 SVGAGI. The CDR3 consists of 12 residues. The CDR3 coding sequence is TGTGCCAGCCAACAGGTCCCCTATGGCTACACCTTC. Protein: CASQQVPYGYTF.

The chain links TRBV18 to TRBJ1-3, with TRBD1 matching 9 bases. The CDR3 sequence is 13 residues long. Germline CDR1 reads KGHSH; CDR2 reads LQKENI. After removal of 5 bases from V and 9 bases from J, the junction contained 5 bases not matched to a gene. The CDR3 region is CASSTGQGGTIYF. CDR3 nucleotides: TGTGCCAGCTCAACGGGACAGGGTGGCACCATATATTTT.

This clonotype came up once. The gene calls are TRBV30 and TRBJ1-5; D not certain. The CDR3 is made up of 14 amino acids. Germline CDR1 reads GTSNPN; CDR2 reads SVGIG (reference sequence). Trimming stripped 0 bases from V and 4 bases from J, with 10 bases between. DNA for the CDR3: TGTGCCTGGAGTGTAGGTCCCGGAAATCAGCCCCAGCATTTT. It specifies CAWSVGPGNQPQHF.

The genes are TRBV30 and TRBJ1-2, with 7 bases that match TRBD1. Germline V gene sequence: CDR1 GTSNPN, CDR2 SVGIG (reference sequence). The CDR3 length is 12 residues. Trimming cost V 7 bases and J 6 bases; bases outside gene matches: 8. The CDR3 DNA reads as TGTGCCTTTCCTCTGGGACAGAATGGCTACACCTTC. Translating gives CAFPLGQNGYTF.

The chain links TRBV20-1 to TRBJ2-5; D ambiguous. This CDR3 spans 12 amino acids. CDR1 is DFQATT and CDR2 is SNEGSKA in the germline V gene (reference sequence). V was trimmed by 5 bases and J by 0 bases, leaving 7 bases between them. CDR3 bases: TGCAGTGCTTATAACCACCAAGAGACCCAGTACTTC. Encoded protein: CSAYNHQETQYF.

V usage is TRBV6-5 and J usage is TRBJ2-5, with TRBD2 matching 7 bases. CDR3 length: 14 residues. Germline CDR1 reads MNHEY; CDR2 reads SVGAGI. J gave up 5 bases and V 6 bases, and 9 bases lay outside the gene matches. CDR3 DNA sequence: TGTGCCAGCAGATCTAGCGGACGAAGGGAGACCCAGTACTTC. It codes for CASRSSGRRETQYF.